At least ten counts were recorded for the clone carrying this TCR beta chain. The sample belongs to a study of blood T cell repertoires in COVID-19. Whole-study context: Nucleic acid was either cDNA or gDNA, and it came from T cells, B-cell-depleted T cells, or PBMCs.

As handled by the study authors: By means of reference gene primer amplification, nucleated cell counts were estimated. Some clones are missing from TCRdb's copy, which holds only in-frame ones; the method was immunoSEQ multiplex PCR. That table gives V, J and clone size, and the DNA gave D and trimming. Seen here are about 180,000 clones, roughly nine tenths observed once, and the top ten hold roughly 2.4%. Study members were between roughly 18 and 100 years old and lived in some 26 US regions. The CDR3 length is 15 residues. With 3 bases clipped from V and 6 bases from J, the junction kept 7 bases outside the gene matches. The germline V gene encodes CDR1 MNHNS and CDR2 SASEGT.

The sample consisted of PBMCs or T cells enriched from blood (not recorded which). This chain joins TRBV6-1 and TRBJ2-7; 11 bases match TRBD2. The sequence came from a woman aged 40 to 49 with acute COVID-19. CDR3 loop: CASSDVAGGPSEQYF. Written as DNA, the CDR3 is TGTGCCAGCAGTGATGTAGCGGGGGGGCCCAGCGAGCAGTACTTC.